The 32 T cell receptor beta chains below all came from one sample that was sequenced in a study of shared clonotypes between healthy human individuals. Clones were read by immunoSEQ multiplex PCR, and TCRdb kept only the in-frame ones, dropping some. The repertoire holds about 490,000 clones, with approximately 80% as singletons. The sequenced sample was PBMCs. The receptor source for this set is a woman between 35 and 50 years old in good health. Some clones in this sample may be carry-over from other donors' samples.

The V gene is TRBV28, the J gene TRBJ2-3, with D maybe TRBD2 (6 bases). V gave up 4 bases and J gave up 5 bases, with 16 bases separating them. The CDR3 covers 15 residues. Germline values: CDR1 MDHEN, CDR2 SYDVKM. The CDR3 region is CASSSQGGNIDTQYF. CDR3 DNA: TGTGCCAGCAGTTCCCAAGGCGGGAATATAGATACGCAGTATTTT.

The chain combines TRBV11-2 with TRBJ2-7; TRBD2 agrees at 10 bases. V was pared by 0 bases and J by 0 bases, with 5 bases of the junction left unmatched. Germline loops: CDR1 SGHAT, CDR2 FQNNGV. The CDR3 runs to 17 residues. CDR3 loop: CASSLDSSGSLSYEQYF. The CDR3 DNA reads as TGTGCCAGCAGCTTAGATTCTAGCGGGAGCCTCTCCTACGAGCAGTACTTC.

The chain joins TRBV15 to TRBJ2-5; D not certain. The CDR3 contains 14 residues. V dropped 0 bases and J dropped 0 bases, with 5 bases sitting between them. Germline values: CDR1 LNHNV, CDR2 YYDKDF (reference sequence). The CDR3 reads CATSRESNQETQYF. The CDR3 DNA follows: TGTGCCACCAGCAGAGAATCCAACCAAGAGACCCAGTACTTC.

This chain connects TRBV7-2 to TRBJ2-7; 9 nucleotides agree with TRBD2. CDR3 length: 14 amino acids. After removal of 5 bases from V and 2 bases from J, the junction contained 4 bases not matched to a gene. The germline V gene has CDR1 SGHTA and CDR2 FQGNSA. The CDR3 nucleotides read TGTGCCAGCAGCAAACGGACTAGCGCCTACGAGCAGTACTTC. Translation gives CASSKRTSAYEQYF.

This sequence joins TRBV6-1 and TRBJ2-7; 9 positions agree with TRBD1. Germline CDR1 is MNHNS and CDR2 is SASEGT. J lost 0 bases, V lost 6 bases, and 6 bases had no gene match. This CDR3 contains 15 residues. CDR3 amino acids: CASRGTGGFSYEQYF. CDR3 nucleotides: TGTGCCAGCAGGGGAACAGGGGGCTTCTCCTACGAGCAGTACTTC.

This sequence joins TRBV6-1 and TRBJ2-7; 8 positions agree with TRBD2. Germline V lookup: CDR1 MNHNS, CDR2 SASEGT. The CDR3 loop spans 13 amino acids. The trim removed 6 bases at V and 1 base at J, leaving 2 bases unmatched. The CDR3 nucleotides are TGTGCCAGCAGAATAGCGGGGTCCTACGAGCAGTACTTC. The encoded protein is CASRIAGSYEQYF.

This clone was picked up a small number of times. V and J are TRBV6-1 and TRBJ2-1; 13 bases are shared with TRBD2. The CDR3 totals 15 residues. J was trimmed by 9 bases and V by 4 bases; bases with no gene match: 6. Germline-derived CDR1 and CDR2 are MNHNS and SASEGT. CDR3 loop: CASSGTSGSRGEQFF. The CDR3 DNA sequence: TGTGCCAGCAGTGGGACTAGCGGGAGTCGTGGTGAGCAGTTCTTC.

V and J are TRBV5-1 and TRBJ1-1; D is unresolved. CDR1 and CDR2 (germline): SGHRS, YFSETQ. The CDR3 is made up of 13 amino acids. The germline V and J ends were trimmed by 0 bases and 8 bases, with 11 bases remaining between them. The CDR3 sequence: CASSLAVQREAFF. The CDR3 DNA follows: TGCGCCAGCAGCTTGGCGGTGCAGCGCGAAGCTTTCTTT. The variable domain in full, with the rest retrieved from reference TRBV5-1 and TRBJ1-1, is KAGVTQTPRYLIKTRGQQVTLSCSPISGHRSVSWYQQTPGQGLQFLFEYFSETQRNKGNFPGRFSGRQFSNSRSEMNVSTLELGDSALYLCASSLAVQREAFFGQGTRLTVV.

The rearrangement uses TRBV4-1 and TRBJ1-4, with 7 bases matching TRBD1. Germline trimming cut 4 bases from V and 1 base from J; bases unmatched to any gene: 6. This CDR3 spans 16 amino acids. Germline CDR1 is MGHRA and CDR2 is YSYEKL. The CDR3 coding sequence is TGCGCCAGCAGCCGGGCCGGGACAGTAACTAATGAAAAACTGTTTTTT. Protein: CASSRAGTVTNEKLFF.

This rearrangement joins TRBV19 to TRBJ1-3; D ambiguous. Trimming removed 6 bases at V and 0 bases at J, with 9 bases between. The CDR3 has 14 amino acids. Germline loops: CDR1 LNHDA, CDR2 SQIVND (reference sequence). The CDR3 DNA reads TGTGCCAGTAGATGGACGTACTCTGGAAACACCATATATTTT. Translated: CASRWTYSGNTIYF.

This clone has just a few counts. CDR3 residues: CASNFRGQPQHF. The CDR3 DNA follows: TGTGCCAGCAACTTCAGGGGCCAGCCCCAGCATTTT. The V and J genes are TRBV6-5 and TRBJ1-5, with a tentative D call TRBD1 (6 bases). The CDR3 is made up of 12 amino acids. Germline V CDR1 and CDR2: MNHEY, SVGAGI. V was clipped by 7 bases and J by 7 bases, with 11 bases between them.

This sequence joins TRBV4-2 and TRBJ1-5; 7 nucleotides match TRBD1. Per germline, CDR1 LGHNA and CDR2 YNFKEQ. The ends lost 5 bases at V and 0 bases at J; junction bases unmatched: 4. The CDR3 length is 15 residues. The CDR3 region has the DNA TGTGCCAGCAGCGTCGGGACAGATAGCAATCAGCCCCAGCATTTT. Its translation is CASSVGTDSNQPQHF.

The rearrangement joins TRBV7-3 to TRBJ2-3; 8 nucleotides align to TRBD1. The DNA end is more similar to TRBJ1-5, so the J call may be wrong. This CDR3 spans 14 amino acids. Germline V lookup: CDR1 SGHTA, CDR2 FQGTGA. CDR3 nucleotide sequence: TGTGCCAGCAGCCCGACAGGGGCCACAGATACGCAGCATTTT. Residues: CASSPTGATDTQHF.

V gene TRBV6-1 combines with J gene TRBJ2-3; TRBD1 aligns across 7 bases. Trimming at V came to 7 bases and at J to 4 bases, leaving 5 bases not matched to a gene. Germline assignment: CDR1 MNHNS and CDR2 SASEGT. This CDR3 region has 13 residues. The CDR3 nucleotides read TGTGCCAGCATAGAGGGGGCGGCAGATACGCAGTATTTT. Encoded protein: CASIEGAADTQYF.

V gene TRBV7-2 combines with J gene TRBJ1-5; perhaps TRBD1 as D (6 bases). The V end lost 4 bases, the J end lost 1 base, and 14 bases lay between the germline ends. The germline V gene has CDR1 SGHTA and CDR2 FQGNSA. The CDR3 runs to 16 residues. The CDR3 sequence is CASSSYRTGSNQPQHF. The CDR3 nucleotides are TGTGCCAGCAGCTCCTATCGAACAGGGAGCAATCAGCCCCAGCATTTT.

V is TRBV5-1 and J is TRBJ2-1; 7 nucleotides align to TRBD2. The ends lost 1 base at V and 8 bases at J; junction bases unmatched: 6. In germline, CDR1 is SGHRS, CDR2 YFSETQ. This CDR3 has 14 residues. This chain's CDR3 is CASSLSSGTDEQFF. The CDR3 nucleotides read TGCGCCAGCAGCTTGTCGAGCGGGACCGATGAGCAGTTCTTC.

About this clone itself: Other nucleotide sequences in the sample specify the same CDR3. This chain's CDR3 is CAWSVRQYNEQFF. CDR3 bases: TGTGCCTGGAGTGTCCGACAGTACAATGAGCAGTTCTTC. The rearrangement joins TRBV30 to TRBJ2-1; weak D call: TRBD1 (5 bases). The germline CDR1 and CDR2 sequences are GTSNPN and SVGIG (reference sequence). The CDR3 runs 13 residues. V lost 0 bases to trimming and J lost 4 bases, with 7 bases between them.

This rearrangement joins TRBV9 to TRBJ2-4, with D unclear. Trimming removed 4 bases at V and 0 bases at J, with 17 bases between. CDR1 SGDLS and CDR2 YYNGEE come from the germline V gene. The CDR3 loop spans 17 amino acids. DNA of the CDR3: TGTGCCAGCAGCCTTCGTATATGGTTTGGAGCCAAAAACATTCAGTACTTC. Amino acids: CASSLRIWFGAKNIQYF. Supplemented by reference TRBV9 and TRBJ2-4, the full variable domain reads DSGVTQTPKHLITATGQRVTLRCSPRSGDLSVYWYQQSLDQGLQFLIQYYNGEERAKGNILERFSAQQFPDLHSELNLSSLELGDSALYFCASSLRIWFGAKNIQYFGAGTRLSVL.

The V and J genes are TRBV19 and TRBJ1-2, with D hard to call. The germline V and J ends were trimmed by 5 bases and 8 bases, with 18 bases remaining between them. Germline CDR1 reads LNHDA; CDR2 reads SQIVND (reference sequence). The CDR3 runs to 14 residues. The CDR3 loop is CASSPGSPLRGYTF. The CDR3 DNA reads as TGTGCCAGTAGTCCGGGGAGCCCCCTGAGGGGCTACACCTTC.

The chain links TRBV19 to TRBJ1-2; a possible D gene is TRBD1 (6 bases). The CDR3 extends over 13 amino acids. CDR1 and CDR2 (germline): LNHDA, SQIVND (reference sequence). V dropped 6 bases and J dropped 7 bases, with 15 bases sitting between them. CDR3 residues: CASRPEQGGGYTF. CDR3 nucleotide sequence: TGTGCCAGTAGACCGGAACAGGGAGGTGGCTACACCTTC. The complete variable domain, with remaining parts taken from reference TRBV19 and TRBJ1-2, reads DGGITQSPKYLFRKEGQNVTLSCEQNLNHDAMYWYRQDPGQGLRLIYYSQIVNDFQKGDIAEGYSVSREKKESFPLTVTSAQKNPTAFYLCASRPEQGGGYTFGSGTRLTVV.

The gene calls are TRBV6-5 and TRBJ1-2; 7 bases line up with TRBD1. With V trimmed by 1 base and J by 8 bases, 4 bases remained unmatched. The CDR3 consists of 13 residues. Germline V CDR1 and CDR2: MNHEY, SVGAGI. CDR3 sequence reads: CASSYYQGEGYTF. As DNA, the CDR3 is TGTGCCAGCAGTTACTACCAGGGGGAAGGCTACACCTTC.

This clone was recorded once. This chain uses TRBV30 with TRBJ2-7; D not certain. The CDR3 contains 14 residues. The germline V and J ends were trimmed by 3 bases and 6 bases, with 18 bases remaining between them. CDR1 is GTSNPN and CDR2 is SVGIG in the germline V gene (reference sequence). CDR3 region: CAWSLGRALGEQYF. The DNA of the CDR3 is TGTGCCTGGAGCTTGGGAAGGGCTCTCGGCGAGCAGTACTTC.

A single count supports this clone. Written as DNA, the CDR3 is TGTGCCAGCAGTATCCCCTTGACTAGCGGGAGGACGCACAATGAGCAGTTCTTC. Protein product: CASSIPLTSGRTHNEQFF. This sequence joins TRBV28 and TRBJ2-1, with 13 bases aligning to TRBD2. From germline, CDR1 is MDHEN and CDR2 SYDVKM. V gave up 5 bases and J gave up 5 bases; unmatched junction bases: 12. This CDR3 has 18 amino acids.

The gene calls are TRBV4-2 and TRBJ1-4; D unclear. The CDR3 runs 15 residues. Trimming removed 3 bases from V and 8 bases from J, with 16 bases in between. Germline V gene data show CDR1 as LGHNA and CDR2 as YNFKEQ. The DNA of the CDR3 is TGTGCCAGCAGCCAGGGCGAAGAGTTTGGGGAAAAACTGTTTTTT. Protein sequence: CASSQGEEFGEKLFF.

V usage is TRBV6-1 and J usage is TRBJ1-1, with D possibly being TRBD1 (6 bases). Germline V gene data show CDR1 as MNHNS and CDR2 as SASEGT. V was clipped by 0 bases and J by 8 bases, with 16 bases between them. This CDR3 spans 15 amino acids. Here the CDR3 reads CASSEASEGGKEAFF. The CDR3 DNA sequence: TGTGCCAGCAGTGAAGCCTCGGAGGGGGGGAAGGAAGCTTTCTTT.

V is TRBV19 and J is TRBJ1-5; 8 bases are shared with TRBD1. Germline V gene data show CDR1 as LNHDA and CDR2 as SQIVND (reference sequence). The CDR3 loop spans 16 amino acids. The V segment lost 9 bases and the J segment 1 base; nucleotides outside the gene matches: 11. CDR3 residues: CASGGQGGWSNQPQHF. CDR3 nucleotide sequence: TGTGCCAGCGGAGGACAGGGAGGTTGGAGCAATCAGCCCCAGCATTTT.

The chain links TRBV7-6 to TRBJ2-7; possibly TRBD1 for D (5 bases). The CDR3 runs to 14 residues. Germline V lookup: CDR1 SGHVS, CDR2 FNYEAQ. Trimming left V 2 bases short and J 3 bases short, with 11 bases between. DNA of the CDR3: TGTGCCAGCAGCTTACAGGGATCCGTCTACGAGCAGTACTTC. Protein product: CASSLQGSVYEQYF. The whole variable domain, filled in from reference TRBV7-6 and TRBJ2-7, reads GAGVSQSPRYKVTKRGQDVALRCDPISGHVSLYWYRQALGQGPEFLTYFNYEAQQDKSGLPNDRFSAERPEGSISTLTIQRTEQRDSAMYRCASSLQGSVYEQYFGPGTRLTVT.

The chain recombines TRBV18 with TRBJ2-5; D is undetermined. The CDR3 contains 13 residues. CDR1 is KGHSH and CDR2 is LQKENI in the germline V gene. V was shortened by 3 bases and J by 4 bases, with 9 bases between the two germline ends. CDR3 residues: CASSPPQRETQYF. CDR3 in DNA: TGTGCCAGCTCACCTCCGCAGAGAGAGACCCAGTACTTC.

This clone was counted a few times. V gene TRBV6-5 combines with J gene TRBJ1-5; weak D call: TRBD1 (6 bases). CDR3 size: 13 residues. Trimming took 6 bases from V and 4 from J, leaving 10 bases between them. Germline CDR1 is MNHEY and CDR2 is SVGAGI. The CDR3 loop reads CASSSTGNQPQHF. The CDR3 DNA follows: TGTGCCAGCAGCAGTACAGGGAATCAGCCCCAGCATTTT.

V usage is TRBV27 and J usage is TRBJ2-1; D perhaps matches TRBD2 (6 bases). CDR1 MNHEY and CDR2 SMNVEV come from the germline V gene (reference sequence). V lost 6 bases to trimming and J lost 8 bases, with 14 bases between them. This CDR3 is 13 amino acids long. CDR3 in DNA: TGTGCCAGCAGCAAACCGGGACTTTATGAGCAGTTCTTC. The encoded protein is CASSKPGLYEQFF.

This clone was detected once. The J gene is TRBJ2-1, the V gene TRBV11-1; TRBD2 matches 7 bases. The CDR3 runs 16 residues. The junction had 13 bases not matched to a gene; V was cut back by 5 bases and J by 6 bases. Germline CDR1 and CDR2: SGHAT and FQDESV (reference sequence). CDR3 nucleotides: TGTGCCAGCAGCCGTAGAGCGGGAATCGGGCTCAATGAGCAGTTCTTC. Translated: CASSRRAGIGLNEQFF.

This clone appeared a single time. This chain uses TRBV4-3 with TRBJ2-2; 10 bases match TRBD2. This CDR3 contains 15 residues. Germline CDR1 is LGHNA and CDR2 is YSLEER. With V trimmed by 4 bases and J by 6 bases, 5 bases remained unmatched. The CDR3 DNA sequence: TGCGCCAGCAGCCTTAGCGGGAGGACCCCCGGGGAGCTGTTTTTT. This codes for CASSLSGRTPGELFF.